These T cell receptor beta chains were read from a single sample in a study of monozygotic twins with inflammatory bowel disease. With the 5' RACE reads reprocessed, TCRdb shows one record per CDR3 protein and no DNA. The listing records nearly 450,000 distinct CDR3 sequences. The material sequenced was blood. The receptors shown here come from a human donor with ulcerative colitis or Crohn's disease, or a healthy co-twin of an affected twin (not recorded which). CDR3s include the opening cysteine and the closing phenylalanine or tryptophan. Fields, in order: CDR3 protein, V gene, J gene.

CASSTDRAGSGANVLTF,TRBV6-2/TRBV6-3,TRBJ2-6
CASSIPPSDEQFF,TRBV19,TRBJ2-1
CSAKTAGSETQYF,TRBV20-1,TRBJ2-5
CASSPIPQGGEQPQHF,TRBV18,TRBJ1-5
CASSPPRTYEQYF,TRBV7-9,TRBJ2-7
CASRQGTSGRHEQYF,TRBV6-1,TRBJ2-7
CASSLSGVGPQPQHF,TRBV12-3/TRBV12-4,TRBJ1-5
CASSYRVGQGDLAKNIQYF,TRBV11-1,TRBJ2-4
CASRGQLSSYEQYF,TRBV28,TRBJ2-7
CASSLSTGGTDTQYF,TRBV5-1,TRBJ2-3
CASSFWGETDTQYF,TRBV5-1,TRBJ2-3
CSASAGLADESYNEQFF,TRBV20-1,TRBJ2-1
CASSLAISNTLNNEQFF,TRBV7-9,TRBJ2-1
CASKGLGFTGELFF,TRBV27,TRBJ2-2
CASSLAAGRISGNTIYF,TRBV5-1,TRBJ1-3
CASSQLTGGVGYTF,TRBV3-1,TRBJ1-2
CASSYRLAGYNEQFF,TRBV6-5,TRBJ2-1
CSASGTIVNTEAFF,TRBV20-1,TRBJ1-1
CASSPTPRASTDTQYF,TRBV19,TRBJ2-3
CASSSGPPRDTQYF,TRBV7-2,TRBJ2-3
CASSLAPGDTDTQYF,TRBV7-3,TRBJ2-3
CSARAASGGSSSQYF,TRBV20-1,TRBJ2-5
CASSPPGGLGFPGNTIYF,TRBV11-1,TRBJ1-3
CASSFGQVTYEQYF,TRBV5-1,TRBJ2-7
CSVELRGGGLLYNEQFF,TRBV29-1,TRBJ2-1
CASSLGQASSYEQYF,TRBV7-2,TRBJ2-7
CASTQDATLNTEAFF,TRBV7-9,TRBJ1-1
CSARVAGGLLGQETQYF,TRBV20-1,TRBJ2-5
CASTPGTLPNYGYTF,TRBV7-8,TRBJ1-2
CASSPGTGENQPQHF,TRBV5-1,TRBJ1-5
CASSLLDSNSPLHF,TRBV7-3,TRBJ1-6
CSSKTANTEAFF,TRBV20-1,TRBJ1-1
CASSQIGTANSPLHF,TRBV7-9,TRBJ1-6
CASSPVASGEREQFF,TRBV18,TRBJ2-1
CASSKKTYTLGQPQYF,TRBV28,TRBJ1-5
CACQQGYEQYF,TRBV30,TRBJ2-7
CASSSGSAEQYF,TRBV11-2,TRBJ2-7
CASSSSPSGLGELFF,TRBV6-1,TRBJ2-2
CASRPRAGVGETQYF,TRBV28,TRBJ2-5
CSAALGGEETQYF,TRBV29-1,TRBJ2-5